The text below deals with one TCR beta chain. The antigen is unknown. The data belong to a study of long-term antiretroviral therapy in people with HIV. General study points: Among HIV repertoires, CDR3 length ranges were narrower than those of controls.

It was version v3.0 of the immunoSEQ assay that was run at survey level. Clones were read by immunoSEQ multiplex PCR, and TCRdb kept only the in-frame ones, dropping some. The sample yields about 50,000 clones, roughly four fifths seen once. The germline gives CDR1 SGHVS, CDR2 FNYEAQ. This CDR3 comprises 15 residues. V lost 4 bases to trimming and J lost 2 bases; unmatched junction nucleotides: 7. The clonotype was recovered from a woman aged 18-29 years with HIV. The rearrangement uses TRBV7-6 and TRBJ2-7, with 8 bases that match TRBD2. The sample consisted of unsorted PBMCs, taken 0.8 years after starting antiretroviral therapy. The DNA for the CDR3 is TGTGCCAGCAGCTCCCCCTGGACTAGCCCCTACGAGCAGTACTTC. It yields the protein CASSSPWTSPYEQYF.